The following is a T cell receptor (beta chain) sequence with its context. This entry comes from a study of blood T cell repertoires in COVID-19. Whole-study context: Acute and convalescent COVID-19 specimens originated in the United States, Italy and Spain. From T cells, B-cell-depleted T cells, or PBMCs came the material, which was cDNA or gDNA.

Under the authors' procedure: Reference gene primer amplification gave nucleated cell count estimates. Profiling relied on immunoSEQ multiplex PCR, and the TCRdb table lists in-frame clones only, not all of them. V and J calls and clone size are as listed in that table; D and trimming were resolved from the DNA. The data hold around 260,000 clones, with roughly 80% observed a single time. The CDR3 is 13 amino acids. Germline V CDR1 and CDR2: MDHEN, SYDVKM. V lost 6 bases, J lost 4 bases, and 10 bases lay in between. This TCR was recovered from a woman aged 50 to 60 who had recovered from COVID-19. The source material was peripheral blood. The chain carries TRBV28 and TRBJ2-4; possible D gene TRBD2, 5 bases. CDR3 protein: CASSGVPKNIQYF. CDR3 DNA: TGTGCCAGCAGCGGGGTTCCGAAAAACATTCAGTACTTC.